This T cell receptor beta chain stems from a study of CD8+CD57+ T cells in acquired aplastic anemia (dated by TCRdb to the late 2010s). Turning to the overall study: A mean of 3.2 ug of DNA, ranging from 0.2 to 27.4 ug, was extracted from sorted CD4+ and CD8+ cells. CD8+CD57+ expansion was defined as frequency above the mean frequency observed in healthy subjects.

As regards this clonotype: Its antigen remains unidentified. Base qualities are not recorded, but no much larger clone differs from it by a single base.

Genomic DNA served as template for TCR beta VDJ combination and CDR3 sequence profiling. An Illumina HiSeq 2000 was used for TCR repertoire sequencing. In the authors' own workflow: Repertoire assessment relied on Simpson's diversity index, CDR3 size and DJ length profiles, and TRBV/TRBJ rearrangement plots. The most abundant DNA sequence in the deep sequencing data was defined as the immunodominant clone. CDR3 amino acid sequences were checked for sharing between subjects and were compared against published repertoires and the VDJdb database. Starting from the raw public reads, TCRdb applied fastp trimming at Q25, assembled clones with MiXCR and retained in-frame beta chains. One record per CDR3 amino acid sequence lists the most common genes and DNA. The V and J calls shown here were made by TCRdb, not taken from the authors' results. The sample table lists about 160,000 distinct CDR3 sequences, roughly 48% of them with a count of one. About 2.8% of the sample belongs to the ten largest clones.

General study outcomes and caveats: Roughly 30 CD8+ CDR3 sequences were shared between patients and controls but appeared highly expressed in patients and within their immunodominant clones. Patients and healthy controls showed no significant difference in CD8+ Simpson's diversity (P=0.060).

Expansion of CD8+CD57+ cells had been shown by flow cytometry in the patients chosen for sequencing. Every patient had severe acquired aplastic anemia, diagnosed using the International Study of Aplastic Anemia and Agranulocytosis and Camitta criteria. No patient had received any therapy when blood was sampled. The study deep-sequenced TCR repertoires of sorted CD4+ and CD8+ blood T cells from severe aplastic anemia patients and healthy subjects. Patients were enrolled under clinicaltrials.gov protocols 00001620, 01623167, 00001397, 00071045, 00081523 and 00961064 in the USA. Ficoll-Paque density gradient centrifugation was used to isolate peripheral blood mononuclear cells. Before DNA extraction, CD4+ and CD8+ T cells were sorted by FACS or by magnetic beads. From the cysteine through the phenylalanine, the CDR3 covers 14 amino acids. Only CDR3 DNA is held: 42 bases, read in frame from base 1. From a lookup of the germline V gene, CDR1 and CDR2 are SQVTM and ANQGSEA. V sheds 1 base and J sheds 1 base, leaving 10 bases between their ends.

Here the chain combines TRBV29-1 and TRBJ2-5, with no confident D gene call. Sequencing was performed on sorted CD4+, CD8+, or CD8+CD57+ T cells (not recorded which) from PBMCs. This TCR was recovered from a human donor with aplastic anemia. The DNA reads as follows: TGCAGCGTTGAAGGCGGATTTAGCCAAGAGACCCAGTACTTC. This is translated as CSVEGGFSQETQYF.